This T cell receptor beta chain was sequenced for a study of radiotherapy plus CTLA-4 blockade in lung cancer. Turning to the study itself: Objective responses occurred in about 17% of patients; around 30% had disease control.

Notes on this clone: Its specificity is unknown.

Whole-study results and caveats: The best prediction of response reportedly came from early blood T cell clone dynamics, with interferon-beta. Blood TCR clones of tumor origin expanded after radiotherapy plus ipilimumab.

V shed 4 bases, J shed 10 bases, and the junction held 9 bases outside the gene matches. CDR1 and CDR2 (germline): MDHEN, SYDVKM. The CDR3 covers 15 residues. Sequencing used immunoSEQ multiplex PCR; TCRdb keeps in-frame clones, though not all of them. The table has roughly 97,000 clones, approximately 75% seen once. The sequence was collected from a human donor with non-small cell lung cancer who had a partial response to radiotherapy plus ipilimumab. Some clones in this sample may be carry-over from other donors' samples. The specimen was peripheral blood, collected from a patient treated with radiotherapy plus ipilimumab. J is TRBJ2-3 and V is TRBV28, with 12 nucleotides matching TRBD2. The CDR3 coding sequence is TGTGCCAGCAGTTCTCAGACTAGCGGGAGACCTCCGCAGTATTTT. Amino acid sequence: CASSSQTSGRPPQYF.